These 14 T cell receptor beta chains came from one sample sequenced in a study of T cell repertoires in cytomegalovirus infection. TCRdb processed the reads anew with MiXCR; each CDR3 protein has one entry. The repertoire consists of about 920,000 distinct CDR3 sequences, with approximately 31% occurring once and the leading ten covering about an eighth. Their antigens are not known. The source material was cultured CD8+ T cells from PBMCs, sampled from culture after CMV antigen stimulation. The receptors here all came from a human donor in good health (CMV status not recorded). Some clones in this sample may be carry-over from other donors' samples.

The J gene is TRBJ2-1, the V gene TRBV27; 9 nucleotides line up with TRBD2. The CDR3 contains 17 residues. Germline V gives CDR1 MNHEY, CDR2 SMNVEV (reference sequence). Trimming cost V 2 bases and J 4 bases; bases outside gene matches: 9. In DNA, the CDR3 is TGTGCCAGCAGTTTAGGCCCATTAGCGGGGGCATACAATGAGCAGTTCTTC. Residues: CASSLGPLAGAYNEQFF.

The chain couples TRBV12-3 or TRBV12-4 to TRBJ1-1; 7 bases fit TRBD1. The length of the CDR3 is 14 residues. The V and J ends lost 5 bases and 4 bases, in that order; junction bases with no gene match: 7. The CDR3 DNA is TGTGCCAGCAGTAGACAGGGAATGGGCACTGAAGCTTTCTTT. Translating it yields CASSRQGMGTEAFF.

CDR3 residues: CATRQLLNTEAFF. CDR3 sequence (DNA): TGTGCCACCCGACAGCTATTGAACACTGAAGCTTTCTTT. The chain links TRBV6-5 to TRBJ1-1, with D maybe TRBD1 (5 bases). The germline CDR1 and CDR2 sequences are MNHEY and SVGAGI. The CDR3 is 13 residues long. V was shortened by 10 bases and J by 0 bases, with 12 bases between the two germline ends.

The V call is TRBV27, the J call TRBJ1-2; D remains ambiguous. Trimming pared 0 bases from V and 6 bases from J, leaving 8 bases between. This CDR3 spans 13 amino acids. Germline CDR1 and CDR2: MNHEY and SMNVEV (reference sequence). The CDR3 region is CASSLSGSNGYTF. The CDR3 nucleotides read TGTGCCAGCAGTTTATCGGGCTCCAATGGCTACACCTTC.

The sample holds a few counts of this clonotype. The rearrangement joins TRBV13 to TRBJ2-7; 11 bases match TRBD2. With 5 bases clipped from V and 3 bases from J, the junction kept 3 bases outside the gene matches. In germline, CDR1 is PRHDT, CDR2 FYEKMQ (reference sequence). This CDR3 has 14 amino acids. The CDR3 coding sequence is TGTGCCAGCAGCATCGGGACTAGCGGCTACGAGCAGTACGTC. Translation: CASSIGTSGYEQYV.

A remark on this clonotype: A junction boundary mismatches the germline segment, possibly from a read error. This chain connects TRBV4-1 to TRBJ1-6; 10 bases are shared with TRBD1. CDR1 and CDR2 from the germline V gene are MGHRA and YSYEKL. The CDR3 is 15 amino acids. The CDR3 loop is CASSSDRGLDSPLHF. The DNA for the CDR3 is TGTGCCAGCAGCTCTGACAGGGGGCTCGATTCACCCCTCCACTTT.

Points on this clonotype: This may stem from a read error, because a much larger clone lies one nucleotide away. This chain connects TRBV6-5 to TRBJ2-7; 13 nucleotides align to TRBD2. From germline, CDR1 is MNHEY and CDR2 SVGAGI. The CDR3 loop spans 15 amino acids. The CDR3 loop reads CASSAGLAGSYKQYV. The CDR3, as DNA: TGTGCCAGCAGTGCGGGACTAGCGGGGAGCTACAAGCAGTACGTC.

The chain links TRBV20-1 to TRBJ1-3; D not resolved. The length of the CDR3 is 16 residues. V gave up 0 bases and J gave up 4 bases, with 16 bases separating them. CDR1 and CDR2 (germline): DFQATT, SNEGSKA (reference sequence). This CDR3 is CSARDIGGQTGNTIYF. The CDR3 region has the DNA TGCAGTGCTAGAGATATCGGAGGGCAGACCGGAAACACCATATATTTT.

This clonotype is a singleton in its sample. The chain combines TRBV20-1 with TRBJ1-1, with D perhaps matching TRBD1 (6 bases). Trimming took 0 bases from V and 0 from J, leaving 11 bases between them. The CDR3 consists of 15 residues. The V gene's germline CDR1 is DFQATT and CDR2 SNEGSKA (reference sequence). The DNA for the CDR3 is TGCAGTGCTAGAGACATAACAGGGATGAACACTGAAGCTTTCTTT. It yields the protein CSARDITGMNTEAFF.

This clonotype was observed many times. The CDR3 loop is CASSLVSGLARTDTQYF. For the CDR3, the DNA is TGTGCCAGCAGCTTAGTATCTGGACTAGCTCGGACAGATACGCAGTATTTT. This chain joins TRBV7-6 and TRBJ2-3; TRBD2 matches at 8 bases. V was pared by 1 base and J by 3 bases, with 9 bases of the junction left unmatched. Germline values: CDR1 SGHVS, CDR2 FNYEAQ. The CDR3 contains 17 residues.

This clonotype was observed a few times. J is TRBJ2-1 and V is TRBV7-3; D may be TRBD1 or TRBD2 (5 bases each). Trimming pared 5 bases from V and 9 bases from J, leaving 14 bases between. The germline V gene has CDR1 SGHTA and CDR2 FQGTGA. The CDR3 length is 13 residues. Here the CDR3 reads CASSLTGTGEQFF. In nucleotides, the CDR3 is TGTGCCAGCAGCCTCACGGGGACGGGTGAGCAGTTCTTC. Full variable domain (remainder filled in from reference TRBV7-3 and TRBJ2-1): GAGVSQTPSNKVTEKGKYVELRCDPISGHTALYWYRQSLGQGPEFLIYFQGTGAADDSGLPNDRFFAVRPEGSVSTLKIQRTERGDSAVYLCASSLTGTGEQFFGPGTRLTVL.

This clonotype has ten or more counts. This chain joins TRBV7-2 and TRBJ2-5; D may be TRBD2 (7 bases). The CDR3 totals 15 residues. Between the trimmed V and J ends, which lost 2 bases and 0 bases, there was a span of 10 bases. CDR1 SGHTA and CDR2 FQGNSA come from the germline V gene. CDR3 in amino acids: CASSLRGDNQETQYF. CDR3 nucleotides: TGTGCCAGCAGCTTACGGGGGGACAACCAAGAGACCCAGTACTTC.

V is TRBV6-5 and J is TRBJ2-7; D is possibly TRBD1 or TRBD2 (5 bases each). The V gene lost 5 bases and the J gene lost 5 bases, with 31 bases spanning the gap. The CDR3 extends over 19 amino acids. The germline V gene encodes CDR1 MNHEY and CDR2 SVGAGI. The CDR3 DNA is TGTGCCAGCAGTCCCGTGGCAGGGTGGGAGCCCTATATCAACCACGAGCAGTACTTC. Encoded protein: CASSPVAGWEPYINHEQYF.

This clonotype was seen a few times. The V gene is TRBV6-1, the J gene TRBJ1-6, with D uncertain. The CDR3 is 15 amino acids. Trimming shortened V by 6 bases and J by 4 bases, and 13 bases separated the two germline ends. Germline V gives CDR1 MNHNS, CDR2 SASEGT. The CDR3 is CASRAGAAYNSPLHF. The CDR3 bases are TGTGCCAGCAGAGCAGGAGCCGCTTATAATTCACCCCTCCACTTT.